A selection of T cell receptor beta chains follows, all from one sample in a study of shared clonotypes between healthy human individuals. Some clones are missing from TCRdb's copy, which holds only in-frame ones; the method was immunoSEQ multiplex PCR. The sample carries around 1,000,000 clones, approximately 80% recorded once. What was sequenced was memory CD4+ T cells from PBMCs. The origin of the receptors is a man younger than 35 in good health. Some clones in this sample may be carry-over from other donors' samples. CDR3s include the opening cysteine and the closing phenylalanine or tryptophan. The D gene is left open where the match is weak. Size is omitted from some rows. Given values are once, few, many or a class for expanded clones.

size | J | V | D | DNA | CDR3
once | TRBJ2-3 | TRBV28 | . | TGTGCCAGCAGTTCCACAGGGCCCACAGATACGCAGTATTTT | CASSSTGPTDTQYF
. | TRBJ2-1 | TRBV7-8 | TRBD2 | TGTGCCAGCAGCTTAAGAATGACTAGCGGGAACTACAATGAGCAGTTCTTC | CASSLRMTSGNYNEQFF
. | TRBJ2-7 | TRBV10-2 | TRBD1 | TGCGCCAGCACTCCCGGGACAGGGATACACGAGCAGTACTTC | CASTPGTGIHEQYF
many | TRBJ1-2 | TRBV27 | . | TGTGCCAGCAGGAGTTATGTTCCGGGGAGGGTTTGGTATGGCTACACCTTC | CASRSYVPGRVWYGYTF
. | TRBJ1-3 | TRBV11-2 | . | TGTGCCAGCAGCTCTAACAGCCTGCCTGGAAACACCATATATTTT | CASSSNSLPGNTIYF
. | TRBJ2-5 | TRBV7-9 | TRBD2 | TGTGCCAGCAGCTCCCGGACTAGCGGACAAGAGACCCAGTACTTC | CASSSRTSGQETQYF
. | TRBJ1-1 | TRBV11-1 | TRBD1 | TGTGCCAGCAGCTTTAATCAGGGGGCTGAAGCTTTCTTT | CASSFNQGAEAFF
. | TRBJ2-3 | TRBV7-2 | . | TGTGCCAGCAGCGGTACCTATCAGTTCTTAGCGGATACGCAGTATTTT | CASSGTYQFLADTQYF
few | TRBJ1-1 | TRBV28 | . | TGTGCCAGCACTCCCAGCCTGCCGGGGGGAGCTTTCTTT | CASTPSLPGGAFF
. | TRBJ1-2 | TRBV27 | TRBD1 | TGTGCCAGCAGTTTAAGACAGGGGGACTATGGCTACACCTTC | CASSLRQGDYGYTF
. | TRBJ1-1 | TRBV2 | . | TGTGCCAGCAGTGATGGACAGCTGAACACTGAAGCTTTCTTT | CASSDGQLNTEAFF
. | TRBJ2-7 | TRBV28 | . | TGTGCCGTGACCTCGGCAGGGGAGGCCTACGAGCAGTACTTC | CAVTSAGEAYEQYF
few | TRBJ1-1 | TRBV2 | . | TGTGCCAGCAGTAGTCCGCCCCCGATGAACACTGAAGCTTTCTTT | CASSSPPPMNTEAFF